This TCR beta chain was retrieved from a study of cytomegalovirus exposure and HLA in healthy donors. At the level of the study: An analysis done earlier identified about 120 million unique TCR beta sequences from about 179 million T cells. Study-level results: In an earlier analysis, about 87% or about 30%: the productive usage of most TCR beta V segments. Analyses of presence/absence relied on an assumption of roughly uniform sequencing depth across donors.

This PCR relied on a set of 60 Vbeta primers and 13 Jbeta primers. Libraries were prepared by immunoSEQ multiplex PCR; TCRdb keeps only in-frame clonotypes and omits some of them. This table lists 150,000 or so clones. The CDR3 sequence is 17 residues long. CDR1 and CDR2 (germline): ENHRY, SYGVKD. The trim removed 2 bases at V and 0 bases at J, leaving 6 bases unmatched. Concerning this clone itself: Its antigen is undetermined.

The chain links TRBV10-3 to TRBJ2-3, with TRBD2 matching over 9 bases. Sample: PBMCs. This clonotype was obtained from a man aged 25 to 40 in good health and CMV-seronegative. The CDR3 DNA sequence: TGTGCCATCAGTGAGCGGGTAGCGGGAGCAAGCACAGATACGCAGTATTTT. Its protein product is CAISERVAGASTDTQYF.